A selection of T cell receptor beta chains follows, all from one sample in a study of shared clonotypes between healthy human individuals. Profiled with immunoSEQ multiplex PCR; TCRdb holds only in-frame clones, not every one. Of roughly 2,500,000 clones detected, roughly 93% appear once; the ten largest clones hold 0.36%. The sample was naive CD4+ T cells from PBMCs. The receptors come from a man between 18 and 29 years old in good health. Some clones in this sample may be carry-over from other donors' samples. Each CDR3 is given with its conserved first and last residue. Each record gives: D gene, J gene, clone size, V gene, CDR3 protein, CDR3 DNA. A D gene is named only where the DNA matches it firmly. The size entry is marked missing in some rows and otherwise reads once, few, many or a size class.

>TRBD1|TRBJ1-2|-|TRBV7-3
CASRPSGTGTVGYTF
TGTGCCAGCAGACCATCCGGGACAGGGACCGTCGGCTACACCTTC
>-|TRBJ1-4|-|TRBV4-1
CASSPTVVNLNYNEKLFF
TGCGCCAGCAGCCCGACAGTAGTGAACCTCAACTATAATGAAAAACTGTTTTTT
>-|TRBJ2-4|-|TRBV6-1
CASTRSGIQYF
TGTGCCAGCACCCGAAGCGGCATTCAGTACTTC
>-|TRBJ2-1|once|TRBV15
CATSRGRKSSYNEQFF
TGTGCCACCAGCAGAGGTAGGAAAAGCTCCTACAATGAGCAGTTCTTC
>-|TRBJ2-5|-|TRBV11-2
CASSPPTGETQYF
TGTGCCAGCAGCCCCCCGACAGGCGAGACCCAGTACTTC
>-|TRBJ2-6|once|TRBV6-5
CASSYEVTSGANVLTF
TGTGCCAGCAGTTACGAAGTTACCTCTGGGGCCAACGTCCTGACTTTC
>-|TRBJ2-7|-|TRBV21-1
CASSKDVHEQYF
TGTGCCAGCAGCAAGGACGTCCACGAGCAGTACTTC
>-|TRBJ1-1|few|TRBV20-1
CSAMPAGTAFF
TGCAGTGCTATGCCAGCCGGGACTGCTTTCTTT
>-|TRBJ1-5|-|TRBV5-8
CASSRDNLNQPQHF
TGTGCCAGCAGCCGGGACAATCTGAATCAGCCCCAGCATTTT
>TRBD1|TRBJ2-1|-|TRBV7-3
CASSLFGRQGNNEQFF
TGTGCCAGCAGCTTATTCGGGCGACAGGGTAACAATGAGCAGTTCTTC
>-|TRBJ2-1|-|TRBV11-2
CASSLEDYEQFF
TGTGCCAGCAGCTTAGAGGACTATGAGCAGTTCTTC
>-|TRBJ2-7|few|TRBV6-1
CASSEGQTRSYEQYF
TGTGCCAGCAGTGAAGGACAGACAAGGTCCTACGAGCAGTACTTC
>-|TRBJ2-1|-|TRBV7-2
CASSWVSLNRNNEQFF
TGTGCCAGCAGCTGGGTCAGCCTTAACCGGAACAATGAGCAGTTCTTC
>TRBD1|TRBJ1-1|-|TRBV6-1
CASSETPGQGSSRTEAFF
TGTGCCAGCAGTGAAACCCCGGGACAGGGTTCGTCTCGCACTGAAGCTTTCTTT
>-|TRBJ1-5|-|TRBV28
CASSSFPEGNQPQHF
TGTGCCAGCAGCTCTTTCCCCGAGGGGAATCAGCCCCAGCATTTT
>-|TRBJ2-1|-|TRBV6-5
CASRRTVSSYNEQFF
TGTGCCAGCAGACGGACGGTAAGCTCCTACAATGAGCAGTTCTTC
>-|TRBJ1-5|-|TRBV4-3
CASSQMFGQPQHF
TGCGCCAGCAGCCAAATGTTTGGTCAGCCCCAGCATTTT
>TRBD2|TRBJ2-1|-|TRBV5-4
CASSFPLGLAGDNEQFF
TGTGCCAGCAGCTTCCCGTTAGGACTAGCGGGAGATAATGAGCAGTTCTTC
>-|TRBJ1-5|few|TRBV7-9
CASSTTASNQPQHF
TGTGCCAGCAGCACGACAGCGTCTAATCAGCCCCAGCATTTT